Following are 11 T cell receptor beta chains from one sample sequenced in a study of cytomegalovirus exposure and HLA in healthy donors. The PCR employed 60 Vbeta primers together with 13 Jbeta primers. The method was immunoSEQ multiplex PCR; TCRdb's version includes in-frame clones alone and lacks a portion of them. The sample consists of some 150,000 clones, approximately 90% of them appearing once. Sequencing was done on a sample of PBMCs. All receptors come from a woman in her twenties or thirties in good health and CMV-seronegative.

The chain couples TRBV9 to TRBJ2-3; a weak D match, TRBD2 (5 bases). This CDR3 spans 16 amino acids. Germline V gene data show CDR1 as SGDLS and CDR2 as YYNGEE. V lost 0 bases and J lost 0, with 11 bases in between. The CDR3 DNA is TGTGCCAGCAGCGTAGGCGGAGGAGAGAGCACAGATACGCAGTATTTT. It encodes CASSVGGGESTDTQYF.

V and J are TRBV9 and TRBJ2-3, with D possibly TRBD1 on 6 matching bases. Trimming stripped 0 bases from V and 0 bases from J, with 8 bases between. From germline, CDR1 is SGDLS and CDR2 YYNGEE. This CDR3 region has 15 residues. CDR3 sequence (DNA): TGTGCCAGCAGCGTAGGGACAGCAAGCACAGATACGCAGTATTTT. Translation: CASSVGTASTDTQYF.

This chain joins TRBV28 and TRBJ1-5, with 8 bases fitting TRBD1. Germline V CDR1 and CDR2: MDHEN, SYDVKM. Trimming took 7 bases from V and 2 from J; bases not matched to a gene: 7. The CDR3 is 15 residues long. Written as DNA, the CDR3 is TGTGCCAGCAATAGCAGGGGGCGAGGCAATCAGCCCCAGCATTTT. Translating it yields CASNSRGRGNQPQHF.

The V call is TRBV6-5, the J call TRBJ2-5, with 9 nucleotides matching TRBD2. This CDR3 comprises 15 residues. J gave up 1 base and V 6 bases, and 6 bases lay outside the gene matches. CDR1 and CDR2 from the germline V gene are MNHEY and SVGAGI. The chain's CDR3 is CASSRSGGPQETQYF. CDR3 nucleotides: TGTGCCAGCAGCCGTAGCGGGGGCCCCCAAGAGACCCAGTACTTC.

V is TRBV2 and J is TRBJ1-1; D gene ambiguous. V lost 6 bases, J lost 3 bases, and 14 bases lay in between. Germline CDR1 SNHLY, CDR2 FYNNEI. The CDR3 covers 14 residues. The CDR3 coding sequence is TGTGCCAGCAGCAAGCGGGGTGGTGACACTGAAGCTTTCTTT. Translating it yields CASSKRGGDTEAFF.

The chain joins TRBV15 to TRBJ2-1; 7 positions agree with TRBD1. With 0 bases clipped from V and 6 bases from J, the junction kept 8 bases outside the gene matches. CDR1 and CDR2 (germline): LNHNV, YYDKDF (reference sequence). The CDR3 covers 16 residues. The CDR3, as DNA: TGTGCCACCAGCAGAGAATTACAGGGGTCTCTCAATGAGCAGTTCTTC. Protein sequence: CATSRELQGSLNEQFF.

The rearrangement joins TRBV6-5 to TRBJ1-4; tentatively, D is TRBD1 (5 bases). The V and J ends lost 2 bases and 8 bases respectively, with 15 bases between them. The V gene's germline CDR1 is MNHEY and CDR2 SVGAGI. The CDR3 is 15 residues long. CDR3 in amino acids: CASSYSGEGWEKLFF. CDR3 DNA: TGTGCCAGCAGTTACAGCGGGGAGGGGTGGGAAAAACTGTTTTTT.

This chain uses TRBV6-5 with TRBJ1-1; 8 nucleotides match TRBD1. Germline CDR1 reads MNHEY; CDR2 reads SVGAGI. The V and J ends lost 5 bases and 10 bases, in that order; junction bases with no gene match: 6. The CDR3 totals 12 residues. The CDR3 bases are TGTGCCAGCAGTACCCAGGGGGCAATAGCTTTCTTT. This translates into CASSTQGAIAFF.

This chain uses TRBV2 with TRBJ2-3, with no clear D. The CDR3 is 13 residues long. Trimming removed 4 bases at V and 7 bases at J, with 12 bases between. Germline V gives CDR1 SNHLY, CDR2 FYNNEI. Here the CDR3 reads CASSGDLVHTQYF. CDR3 bases: TGTGCCAGCAGTGGAGACCTAGTTCATACGCAGTATTTT.

This chain joins TRBV6-1 and TRBJ2-7; tentatively, D is TRBD1 (6 bases). The ends were cut back, 2 bases at V and 2 bases at J, with 10 bases in the middle. This CDR3 is 14 amino acids long. Germline V gives CDR1 MNHNS, CDR2 SASEGT. Here the CDR3 reads CASSEPGVPYEQYF. The CDR3 coding sequence is TGTGCCAGCAGTGAACCAGGGGTCCCCTACGAGCAGTACTTC.

This clone was seen more than once but under ten times. This chain uses TRBV28 with TRBJ2-7; 7 nucleotides agree with TRBD1. CDR1 is MDHEN and CDR2 is SYDVKM in the germline V gene. CDR3 length equals 13 residues. Germline trimming cut 6 bases from V and 3 bases from J; bases unmatched to any gene: 5. The CDR3 loop reads CASRTGQNYEQYF. CDR3 in DNA: TGTGCCAGCAGAACGGGACAGAACTACGAGCAGTACTTC.